The next 26 T cell receptor beta chains were all read from a single sample in a study of OX40 agonist ivuxolimab in advanced cancers. Clones were sequenced by immunoSEQ multiplex PCR, and TCRdb holds only the in-frame ones, with some missing. The sample has roughly 80,000 clones, around 85% seen once; the top ten hold over 1.5%. This specimen consisted of CD4+ or CD8+ T cells sorted from blood, obtained in a trial of the OX40 agonist ivuxolimab. These receptors all come from an adult with an advanced solid tumor such as melanoma, head and neck, liver or kidney cancer.

J is TRBJ2-4 and V is TRBV7-9; 8 nucleotides line up with TRBD1. Germline-derived CDR1 and CDR2 are SEHNR and FQNEAQ (reference sequence). The CDR3 covers 14 residues. Germline trimming cut 5 bases from V and 9 bases from J; bases unmatched to any gene: 9. CDR3 in amino acids: CASSQGAGKGIQYF. CDR3 in DNA: TGTGCCAGCAGCCAGGGGGCAGGGAAGGGCATTCAGTACTTC.

DNA of the CDR3: TGTGCCAGCAGTGAAGCAAGGCCCCAGCATTTT. This gives the protein CASSEARPQHF. The chain couples TRBV6-1 to TRBJ1-5; no firm D call. This CDR3 spans 11 amino acids. Germline V gene data show CDR1 as MNHNS and CDR2 as SASEGT. V gave up 0 bases and J gave up 9 bases, with 3 bases separating them.

The chain has TRBV1 and TRBJ2-7; the DNA was not compared with TRBD2, the D call given in the table. TRBV1 is given as a pseudogene. This CDR3 contains 9 residues. CDR3 protein: CTLSYEQYF. In DNA, the CDR3 is TGCACCCTCTCCTACGAGCAGTACTTC.

V gene TRBV6-5 combines with J gene TRBJ2-7, with D maybe TRBD2 (6 bases). Trimming stripped 4 bases from V and 4 bases from J, with 14 bases between. Per germline, CDR1 MNHEY and CDR2 SVGAGI. This CDR3 is built from 14 residues. CDR3 bases: TGTGCCAGCAGTTTCCCCGGAGGGGCGTACGAGCAGTACTTC. This sequence encodes CASSFPGGAYEQYF.

The rearrangement uses TRBV19 and TRBJ1-4; the D gene is possibly TRBD1 (5 bases). Germline CDR1 is LNHDA and CDR2 is SQIVND (reference sequence). V shed 6 bases and J shed 6 bases, with 20 bases lying between them. The CDR3 covers 16 residues. The CDR3: CASRTGPRGAYEKLFF. The CDR3 DNA is TGTGCCAGTAGGACGGGACCGCGCGGGGCCTATGAAAAACTGTTTTTT.

V is TRBV27 and J is TRBJ2-3; D might be TRBD1 (5 bases). This CDR3 is built from 14 residues. Trimming cost V 5 bases and J 1 base, with 10 bases left between them. CDR1 is MNHEY, CDR2 SMNVEV, per germline (reference sequence). The CDR3 here is CASSVVTGTDTQYF. The CDR3 DNA follows: TGTGCCAGCAGTGTGGTGACAGGCACAGATACGCAGTATTTT.

The CDR3 sequence is CASRTTTRGNTGELFF. As DNA, the CDR3 is TGTGCCAGTAGAACAACTACCAGGGGAAACACCGGGGAGCTGTTTTTT. The V and J genes are TRBV19 and TRBJ2-2, with D perhaps TRBD1 (6 bases). The CDR3 runs to 16 residues. In germline, CDR1 is LNHDA, CDR2 SQIVND (reference sequence). V was pared by 6 bases and J by 2 bases, with 16 bases between.

This chain joins TRBV7-3 and TRBJ2-5, with D maybe TRBD2 (5 bases). V lost 3 bases, J lost 1 base, and 9 bases lay in between. Germline CDR1 SGHTA, CDR2 FQGTGA. CDR3 length: 14 residues. CDR3 in DNA: TGTGCCAGCAGCTTGTCGGGAACCCAAGAGACCCAGTACTTC. Translation gives CASSLSGTQETQYF.

A single count supports this clone. The chain carries TRBV6-5 and TRBJ2-7; TRBD2 aligns across 7 bases. The V and J ends lost 5 bases and 12 bases, in that order; junction bases with no gene match: 13. CDR1 MNHEY and CDR2 SVGAGI come from the germline V gene. The CDR3 sequence is 13 residues long. The CDR3 coding sequence is TGTGCCAGCAGTCCTTCCGGGACTACTTTGTTGTACTTC. Translating it yields CASSPSGTTLLYF.

This chain joins TRBV6-1 and TRBJ2-3; 8 bases agree with TRBD1. CDR3 size: 15 residues. Germline V gene sequence: CDR1 MNHNS, CDR2 SASEGT. J was trimmed by 1 base and V by 4 bases; bases with no gene match: 4. The CDR3 nucleotides are TGTGCCAGCAGTGTGGACAGGGTGGGCACAGATACGCAGTATTTT. Its translation: CASSVDRVGTDTQYF.

The chain has TRBV10-1 and TRBJ2-5; D possibly corresponds to TRBD1 (5 bases). Germline V lookup: CDR1 WNHNN, CDR2 SYGVQD (reference sequence). The CDR3 sequence is 15 residues long. Trimming removed 0 bases from V and 2 bases from J, with 10 bases in between. The CDR3 reads CASSESQGPQETQYF. CDR3 bases: TGCGCCAGCAGTGAGTCCCAGGGCCCTCAAGAGACCCAGTACTTC.

The J gene is TRBJ1-1, the V gene TRBV7-8; no clear D gene. The CDR3 length is 14 residues. With 5 bases removed from V and 2 bases from J, the gap between germline ends came to 12 bases. Per germline, CDR1 SGHVS and CDR2 FQNEAQ. CDR3 sequence reads: CASSRGGSNTEAFF. The CDR3 region has the DNA TGTGCCAGCAGCCGAGGAGGAAGTAACACTGAAGCTTTCTTT.

The chain recombines TRBV7-6 with TRBJ1-5; D gene unclear. The CDR3 has 16 amino acids. Deletions cut 2 bases from V and 2 bases from J, with 13 bases between. CDR1 and CDR2 (germline): SGHVS, FNYEAQ. CDR3 coding DNA: TGTGCCAGCAGCTTAAATAACGCGGGTGGCAATCAGCCCCAGCATTTT. Translated: CASSLNNAGGNQPQHF.

The V gene is TRBV6-1, the J gene TRBJ1-1, with D unresolved. This CDR3 has 13 amino acids. The germline V and J ends were trimmed by 3 bases and 1 base, with 6 bases remaining between them. CDR1 MNHNS and CDR2 SASEGT come from the germline V gene. The CDR3 DNA is TGTGCCAGCAGTGACGTCCCGAACACTGAAGCTTTCTTT. Protein: CASSDVPNTEAFF.

The V and J genes are TRBV6-5 and TRBJ1-3; TRBD1 matches at 7 bases. Germline trimming cut 7 bases from V and 2 bases from J; bases unmatched to any gene: 5. Germline V lookup: CDR1 MNHEY, CDR2 SVGAGI. This CDR3 has 14 amino acids. CDR3 sequence reads: CASKETGTGNTIYF. Written as DNA, the CDR3 is TGTGCCAGCAAGGAGACAGGGACTGGAAACACCATATATTTT.

V gene TRBV7-3 combines with J gene TRBJ2-6; D may be TRBD1 (6 bases). The CDR3 runs to 15 residues. Trimming removed 6 bases from V and 2 bases from J, with 11 bases in between. Germline CDR1 SGHTA, CDR2 FQGTGA. The CDR3 protein is CASSLTGTGANVLTF. CDR3 bases: TGTGCCAGCAGTCTTACAGGGACTGGGGCCAACGTCCTGACTTTC.

The chain has TRBV6-1 and TRBJ1-2, with D unresolved. Per germline, CDR1 MNHNS and CDR2 SASEGT. CDR3 length equals 14 residues. V lost 7 bases to trimming and J lost 7 bases, with 19 bases between them. In nucleotides, the CDR3 is TGTGCCAGCACCACCTATGGAGGGCGGCTTGGCTACACCTTC. Amino acids: CASTTYGGRLGYTF.

The chain links TRBV11-1 to TRBJ2-7; 7 bases align to TRBD1. The CDR3 loop spans 14 amino acids. V shed 3 bases, J shed 0 bases, and the junction held 2 bases outside the gene matches. From germline, CDR1 is SGHAT and CDR2 FQDESV (reference sequence). CDR3 residues: CASSLRGPSYEQYF. CDR3 coding DNA: TGTGCCAGCAGCTTGAGGGGGCCCTCCTACGAGCAGTACTTC.

J is TRBJ1-1 and V is TRBV7-6; D gene uncertain. V shed 5 bases and J shed 6 bases, with 13 bases lying between them. This CDR3 contains 13 residues. Germline V CDR1 and CDR2: SGHVS, FNYEAQ. The CDR3 loop reads CASSPPGGPEAFF. The CDR3 coding sequence is TGTGCCAGCAGCCCTCCGGGAGGCCCTGAAGCTTTCTTT.

V and J are TRBV11-2 and TRBJ2-5; no definite D call. This CDR3 is built from 13 residues. Trimming cost V 1 base and J 4 bases, with 7 bases left between them. Germline lookup yields CDR1 SGHAT and CDR2 FQNNGV. Written as DNA, the CDR3 is TGTGCCAGCAGCTTAGGCCTTCCAGAGACCCAGTACTTC. Translating it yields CASSLGLPETQYF.

The chain is built from TRBV19 and TRBJ2-7; D is possibly TRBD2 (6 bases). This CDR3 comprises 11 residues. The germline V gene has CDR1 LNHDA and CDR2 SQIVND (reference sequence). CDR3 sequence (DNA): TGTGGAACGGGGGATCTTGGCGAGCAGTACTTC. It yields the protein CGTGDLGEQYF.

V usage is TRBV2 and J usage is TRBJ2-1; TRBD1 agrees at 12 bases. This CDR3 region has 16 residues. Germline V gene data show CDR1 as SNHLY and CDR2 as FYNNEI. The V and J ends lost 5 bases and 9 bases, in that order; junction bases with no gene match: 11. The CDR3 bases are TGTGCCAGCAGTAAACGGGACAGGGGGCCAGGATTTGAGCAGTTCTTC. It translates to CASSKRDRGPGFEQFF.

The CDR3 reads CASTPLGGSETQYF. DNA of the CDR3: TGTGCCAGCACTCCTTTGGGAGGGTCAGAGACCCAGTACTTC. The chain combines TRBV7-2 with TRBJ2-5; 7 nucleotides align to TRBD2. Germline assignment: CDR1 SGHTA and CDR2 FQGNSA. V was clipped by 7 bases and J by 4 bases; unmatched bases: 9. The CDR3 totals 14 residues.

The gene calls are TRBV5-1 and TRBJ2-1; D is perhaps TRBD2 (5 bases). CDR3 length: 15 residues. Germline lookup yields CDR1 SGHRS and CDR2 YFSETQ. Trimming stripped 0 bases from V and 6 bases from J, with 13 bases between. The CDR3 nucleotides are TGCGCCAGCAGCTTGGGGTCGGGGAGCACCAATGAGCAGTTCTTC. Its translation is CASSLGSGSTNEQFF.

A single count supports this clone. The chain recombines TRBV5-4 with TRBJ2-2, with 12 positions matching TRBD2. The CDR3 runs to 18 residues. Germline CDR1 reads SGHNT; CDR2 reads YYREEE (reference sequence). J lost 3 bases, V lost 4 bases, and 10 bases had no gene match. The CDR3 region is CASSVPSGRALHTGELFF. In DNA form, the CDR3 reads TGTGCCAGCAGCGTTCCTAGCGGGAGGGCCCTCCACACCGGGGAGCTGTTTTTT. The variable domain in full, with the rest retrieved from reference TRBV5-4 and TRBJ2-2, is ETGVTQSPTHLIKTRGQQVTLRCSSQSGHNTVSWYQQALGQGPQFIFQYYREEENGRGNFPPRFSGLQFPNYSSELNVNALELDDSALYLCASSVPSGRALHTGELFFGEGSRLTVL.

The V gene is TRBV7-2, the J gene TRBJ1-5; D is unresolved. The V gene's germline CDR1 is SGHTA and CDR2 FQGNSA. The V and J ends lost 4 bases and 2 bases respectively, with 15 bases between them. The CDR3 runs 16 residues. The CDR3 DNA sequence: TGTGCCAGCAGCTACTGGGCAGGTCGGGGCAATCAGCCCCAGCATTTT. Residues: CASSYWAGRGNQPQHF.